The clone carrying this T cell receptor beta chain was observed at least ten times. The data belong to a study of T-cell reconstitution after alpha-beta-depleted transplantation in children. Construction of the TCRbeta library involved unique molecular identifiers. TCRdb re-analysed the PCR reads in MiXCR, keeping a single row per CDR3 protein. The data contain 90,000 to 100,000 distinct CDR3 sequences, about 12% of them singletons. V gave up 5 bases and J gave up 0 bases; unmatched junction bases: 6. Germline CDR1 is SGHTA and CDR2 is FQGNSA. The CDR3 totals 17 residues. Sequenced here: PBMCs from the stem cell graft donor, sampled from the stem cell graft. The gene calls are TRBV7-2 and TRBJ2-2; 10 bases agree with TRBD2. This sequence originates from a human donor who donated a stem cell graft to a child with inherited bone marrow failure. The DNA of the CDR3 is TGTGCCAGCAGCCTTCGGACTAGCGGTTCGAACACCGGGGAGCTGTTTTTT. Protein: CASSLRTSGSNTGELFF.